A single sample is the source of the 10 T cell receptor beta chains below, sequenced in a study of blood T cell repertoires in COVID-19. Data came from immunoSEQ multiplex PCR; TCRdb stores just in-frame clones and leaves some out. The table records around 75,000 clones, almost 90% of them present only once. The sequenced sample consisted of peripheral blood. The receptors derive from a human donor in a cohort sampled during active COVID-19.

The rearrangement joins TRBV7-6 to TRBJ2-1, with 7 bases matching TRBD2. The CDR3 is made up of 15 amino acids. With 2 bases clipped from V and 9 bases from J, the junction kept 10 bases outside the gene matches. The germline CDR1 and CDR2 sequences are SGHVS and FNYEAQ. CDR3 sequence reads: CASSLNSAGLSEQFF. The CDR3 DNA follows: TGTGCCAGCAGCTTAAATTCAGCGGGGCTAAGTGAGCAGTTCTTC.

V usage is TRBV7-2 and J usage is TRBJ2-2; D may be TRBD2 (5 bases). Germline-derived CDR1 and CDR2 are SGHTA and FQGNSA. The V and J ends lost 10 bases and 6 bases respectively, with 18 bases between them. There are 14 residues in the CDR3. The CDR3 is CATSVLVPPGELFF. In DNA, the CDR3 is TGTGCCACCAGTGTACTAGTCCCCCCCGGGGAGCTGTTTTTT. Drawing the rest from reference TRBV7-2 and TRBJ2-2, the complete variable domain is GAGVSQSPSNKVTEKGKDVELRCDPISGHTALYWYRQSLGQGLEFLIYFQGNSAPDKSGLPSDRFSAERTGGSVSTLTIQRTQQEDSAVYLCATSVLVPPGELFFGEGSRLTVL.

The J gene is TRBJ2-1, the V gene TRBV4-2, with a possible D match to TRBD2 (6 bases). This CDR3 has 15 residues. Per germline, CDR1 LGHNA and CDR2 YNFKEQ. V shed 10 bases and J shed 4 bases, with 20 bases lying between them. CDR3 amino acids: CATSGFSGLYNEQFF. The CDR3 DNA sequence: TGTGCCACTAGTGGCTTTAGCGGATTATACAATGAGCAGTTCTTC.

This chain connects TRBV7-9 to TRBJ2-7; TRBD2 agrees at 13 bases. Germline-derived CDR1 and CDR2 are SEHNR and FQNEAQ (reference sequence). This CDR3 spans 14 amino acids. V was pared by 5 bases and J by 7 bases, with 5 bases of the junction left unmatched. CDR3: CASSPGTSGIEQYF. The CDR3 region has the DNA TGTGCCAGCAGCCCCGGGACTAGCGGGATTGAGCAGTACTTC.

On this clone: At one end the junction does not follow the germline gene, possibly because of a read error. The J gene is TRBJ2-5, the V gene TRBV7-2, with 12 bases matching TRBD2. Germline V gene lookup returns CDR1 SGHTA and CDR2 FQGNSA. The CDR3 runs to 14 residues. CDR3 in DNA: TGTGCCAGCAGCCTAGCGGGGGGGGAGGAGACCCAGTACTTC. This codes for CASSLAGGEETQYF.

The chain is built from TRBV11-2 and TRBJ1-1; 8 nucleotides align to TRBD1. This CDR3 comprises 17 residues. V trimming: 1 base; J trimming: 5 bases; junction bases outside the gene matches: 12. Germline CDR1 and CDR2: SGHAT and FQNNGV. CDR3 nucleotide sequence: TGTGCCAGCAGCTTAGGGGGCAGGGGGCCAATGTGGACTGAAGCTTTCTTT. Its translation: CASSLGGRGPMWTEAFF.

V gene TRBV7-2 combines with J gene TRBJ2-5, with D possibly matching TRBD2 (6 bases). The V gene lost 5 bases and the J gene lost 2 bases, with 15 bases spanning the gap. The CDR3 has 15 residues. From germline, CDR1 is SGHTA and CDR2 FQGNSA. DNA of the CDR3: TGTGCCAGCAGCGACTACAGGAGGGCACAAGAGACCCAGTACTTC. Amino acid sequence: CASSDYRRAQETQYF.

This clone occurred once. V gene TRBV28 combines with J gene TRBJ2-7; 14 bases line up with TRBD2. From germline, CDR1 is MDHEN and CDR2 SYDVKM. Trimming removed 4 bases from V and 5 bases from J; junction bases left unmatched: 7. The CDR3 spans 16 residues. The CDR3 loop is CASSSPTSGRAHEQYF. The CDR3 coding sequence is TGTGCCAGCAGTTCCCCGACTAGCGGGAGGGCCCACGAGCAGTACTTC.

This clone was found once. DNA of the CDR3: TGTGCCAGCAGTTACACAGGGCCCACTGAAGCTTTCTTT. This gives the protein CASSYTGPTEAFF. The V and J genes are TRBV6-2 or TRBV6-3 and TRBJ1-1; D possibly corresponds to TRBD1 (6 bases). CDR1 is MNHEY, CDR2 SVGEGT, per germline. V was pared by 2 bases and J by 4 bases, with 8 bases between. The CDR3 is 13 residues long.

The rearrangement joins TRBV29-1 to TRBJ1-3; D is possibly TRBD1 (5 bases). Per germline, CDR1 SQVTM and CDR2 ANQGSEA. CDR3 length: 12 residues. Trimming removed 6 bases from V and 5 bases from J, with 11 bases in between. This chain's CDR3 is CSVAGFRNTIYF. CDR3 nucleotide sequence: TGCAGCGTAGCAGGGTTTAGAAACACCATATATTTT.